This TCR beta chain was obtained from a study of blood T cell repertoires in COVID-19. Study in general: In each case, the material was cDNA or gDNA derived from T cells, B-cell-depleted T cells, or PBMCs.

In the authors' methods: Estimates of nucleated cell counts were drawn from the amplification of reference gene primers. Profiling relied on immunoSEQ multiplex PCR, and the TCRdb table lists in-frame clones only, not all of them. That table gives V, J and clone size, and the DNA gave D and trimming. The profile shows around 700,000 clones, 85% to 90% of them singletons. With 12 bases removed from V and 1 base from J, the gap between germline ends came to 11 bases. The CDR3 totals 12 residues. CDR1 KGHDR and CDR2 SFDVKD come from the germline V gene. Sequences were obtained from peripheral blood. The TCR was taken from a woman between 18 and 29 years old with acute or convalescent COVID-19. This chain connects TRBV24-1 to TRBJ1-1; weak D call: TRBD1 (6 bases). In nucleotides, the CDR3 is TGTGCCGTATCGACAGGGAACACTGAAGCTTTCTTT. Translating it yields CAVSTGNTEAFF.